This T cell receptor (beta chain) appears in the sequencing data of a study of blood T cell repertoires in COVID-19. The CDR3 is 12 amino acids. V dropped 5 bases and J dropped 2 bases, with 6 bases sitting between them. Authors' analysis steps: Estimated nucleated cell counts came from reference gene primer amplification. Clones were sequenced by immunoSEQ multiplex PCR, and TCRdb holds only the in-frame ones, with some missing. The V and J calls and clone size come from that table; D and trimming were worked out from the DNA. The data contain fewer than 300,000 clones, about 89% of them seen just once; the ten biggest clones take up approximately 9%. Cohort allocation depended upon clinical history that participants reported.

Sequenced material: PBMCs or T cells enriched from blood (not recorded which). The receptor comes from a man aged 40-55 years who had recovered from COVID-19. J is TRBJ1-2 and V is TRBV12-3 or TRBV12-4; D gene uncertain. The CDR3 coding sequence is TGTGCCAGCAGTCTCAGGAACTATGGCTACACCTTC. Its protein is CASSLRNYGYTF.